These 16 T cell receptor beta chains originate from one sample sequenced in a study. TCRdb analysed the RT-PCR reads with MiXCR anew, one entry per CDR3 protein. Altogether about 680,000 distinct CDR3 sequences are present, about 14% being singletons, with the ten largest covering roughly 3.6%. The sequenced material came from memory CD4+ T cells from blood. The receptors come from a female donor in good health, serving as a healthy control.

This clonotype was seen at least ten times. Here the CDR3 DNA reads TGCGCCAGCAGCTTAACGGGGACAGGCCCAGATACGCAGTATTTT. Translation gives CASSLTGTGPDTQYF. The chain joins TRBV5-1 to TRBJ2-3; 8 positions match TRBD1. Germline V gives CDR1 SGHRS, CDR2 YFSETQ. V lost 2 bases to trimming and J lost 4 bases; unmatched junction nucleotides: 6. The CDR3 sequence is 15 residues long.

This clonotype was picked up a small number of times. In DNA, the CDR3 is TGTGCCAGCAGCTTGGTTGGTAGCGGCTACCAAGAGACCCAGTACTTC. Its protein product is CASSLVGSGYQETQYF. V is TRBV5-6 and J is TRBJ2-5; the D gene is possibly TRBD2 (6 bases). Per germline, CDR1 SGHDT and CDR2 YYEEEE. The CDR3 consists of 16 residues. V was trimmed by 0 bases and J by 0 bases, leaving 12 bases between them.

The CDR3 loop reads CASSLGEEDTQYF. Here the CDR3 DNA reads TGTGCCAGCAGTCTAGGGGAAGAAGATACGCAGTATTTT. The chain carries TRBV27 and TRBJ2-3, with D maybe TRBD1 (5 bases). In germline, CDR1 is MNHEY, CDR2 SMNVEV (reference sequence). The CDR3 covers 13 residues. Between the trimmed V and J ends, which lost 5 bases and 5 bases, there was a span of 11 bases.

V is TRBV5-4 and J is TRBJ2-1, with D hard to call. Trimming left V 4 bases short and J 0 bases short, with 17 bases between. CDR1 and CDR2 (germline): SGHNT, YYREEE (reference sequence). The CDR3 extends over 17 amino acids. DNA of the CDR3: TGTGCCAGCAGCCCTTCGGATGGTCATAGCTCCTACAATGAGCAGTTCTTC. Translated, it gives CASSPSDGHSSYNEQFF.

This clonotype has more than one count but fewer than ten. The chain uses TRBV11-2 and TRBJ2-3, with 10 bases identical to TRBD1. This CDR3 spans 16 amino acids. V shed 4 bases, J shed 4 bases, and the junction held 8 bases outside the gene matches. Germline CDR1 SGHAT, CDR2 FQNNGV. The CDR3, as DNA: TGTGCCAGCAGCTACGGACAGGGGGAATGGTCAGATACGCAGTATTTT. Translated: CASSYGQGEWSDTQYF.

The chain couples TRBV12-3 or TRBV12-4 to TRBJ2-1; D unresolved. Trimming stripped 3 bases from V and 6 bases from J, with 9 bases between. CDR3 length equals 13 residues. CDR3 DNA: TGTGCCAGCAGTTTTCTCGGCGGCAATGAGCAGTTCTTC. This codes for CASSFLGGNEQFF.

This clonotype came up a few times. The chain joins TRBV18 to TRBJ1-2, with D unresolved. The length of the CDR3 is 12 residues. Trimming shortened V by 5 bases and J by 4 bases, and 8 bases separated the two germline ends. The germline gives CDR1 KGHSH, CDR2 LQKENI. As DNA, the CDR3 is TGTGCCAGCTCAGGGGTCGGCTATGGCTACACCTTC. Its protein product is CASSGVGYGYTF.

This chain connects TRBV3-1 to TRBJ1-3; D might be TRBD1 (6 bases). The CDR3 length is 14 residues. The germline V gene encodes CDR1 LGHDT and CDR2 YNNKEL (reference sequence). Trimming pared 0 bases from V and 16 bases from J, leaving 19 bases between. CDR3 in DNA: TGTGCCAGCAGCCAAGATCATTCTTCAGGACAGTGGTATTTT. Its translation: CASSQDHSSGQWYF.

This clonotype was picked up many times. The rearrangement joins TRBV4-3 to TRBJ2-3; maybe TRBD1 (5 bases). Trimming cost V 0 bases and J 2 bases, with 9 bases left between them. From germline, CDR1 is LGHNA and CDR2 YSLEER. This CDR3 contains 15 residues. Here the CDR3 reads CASSQDQGDTDTQYF. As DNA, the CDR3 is TGCGCCAGCAGCCAAGATCAAGGGGACACAGATACGCAGTATTTT.

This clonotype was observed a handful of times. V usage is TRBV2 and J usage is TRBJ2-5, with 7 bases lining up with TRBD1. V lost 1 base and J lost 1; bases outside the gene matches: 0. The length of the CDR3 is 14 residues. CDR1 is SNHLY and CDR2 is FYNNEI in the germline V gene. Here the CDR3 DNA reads TGTGCCAGCAGTGAAGGGACAGGCCAAGAGACCCAGTACTTC. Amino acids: CASSEGTGQETQYF.

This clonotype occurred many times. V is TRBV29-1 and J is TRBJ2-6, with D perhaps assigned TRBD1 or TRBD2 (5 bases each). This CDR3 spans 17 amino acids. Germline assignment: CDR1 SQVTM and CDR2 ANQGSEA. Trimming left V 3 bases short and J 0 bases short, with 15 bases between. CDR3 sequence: CSVDAGRDLSGANVLTF. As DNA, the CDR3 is TGCAGCGTTGACGCCGGACGGGACCTCTCTGGGGCCAACGTCCTGACTTTC.

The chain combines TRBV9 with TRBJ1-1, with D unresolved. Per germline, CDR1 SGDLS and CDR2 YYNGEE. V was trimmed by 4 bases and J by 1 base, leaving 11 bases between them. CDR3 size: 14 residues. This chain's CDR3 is CASSPRRANTEAFF. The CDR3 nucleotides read TGTGCCAGCAGCCCACGACGTGCGAACACTGAAGCTTTCTTT. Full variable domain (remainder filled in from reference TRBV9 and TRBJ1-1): DSGVTQTPKHLITATGQRVTLRCSPRSGDLSVYWYQQSLDQGLQFLIQYYNGEERAKGNILERFSAQQFPDLHSELNLSSLELGDSALYFCASSPRRANTEAFFGQGTRLTVV.

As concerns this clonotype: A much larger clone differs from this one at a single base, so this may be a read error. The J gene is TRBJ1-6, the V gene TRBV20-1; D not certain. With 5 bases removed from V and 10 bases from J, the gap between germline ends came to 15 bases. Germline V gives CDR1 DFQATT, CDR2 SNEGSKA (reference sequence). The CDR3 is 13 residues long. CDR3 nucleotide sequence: TGCAGTGCTCATTACGGGCTTGGATCACCCCTCCACTTT. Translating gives CSAHYGLGSPLHF.

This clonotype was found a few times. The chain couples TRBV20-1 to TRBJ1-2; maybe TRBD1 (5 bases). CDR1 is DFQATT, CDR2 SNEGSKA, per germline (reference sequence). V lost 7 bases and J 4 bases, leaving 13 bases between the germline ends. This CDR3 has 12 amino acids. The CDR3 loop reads CSGYGTVYGYTF. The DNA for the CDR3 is TGCAGTGGCTATGGGACGGTCTATGGCTACACCTTC.

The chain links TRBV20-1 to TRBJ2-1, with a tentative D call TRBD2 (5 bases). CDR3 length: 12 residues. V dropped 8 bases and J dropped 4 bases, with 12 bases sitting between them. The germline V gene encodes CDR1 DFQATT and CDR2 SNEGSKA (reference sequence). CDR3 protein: CSSGGGYNEQFF. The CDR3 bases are TGCAGTAGCGGTGGCGGATACAATGAGCAGTTCTTC.

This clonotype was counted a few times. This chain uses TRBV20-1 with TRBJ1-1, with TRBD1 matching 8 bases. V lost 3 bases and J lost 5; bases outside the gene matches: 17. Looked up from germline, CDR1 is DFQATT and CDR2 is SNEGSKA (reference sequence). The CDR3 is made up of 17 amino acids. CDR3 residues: CSASEASARGRVTEAFF. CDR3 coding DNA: TGCAGTGCTAGTGAGGCGAGCGCCAGGGGGCGGGTAACTGAAGCTTTCTTT.